One and the same sample provided the 19 T cell receptor beta chains below, sequenced in a study of blood T cells in healthy people across ages. Then a second PCR, running about 6 to 12 cycles, was carried out with a sample-barcoded 5' primer and a J-beta primer mix. MiXCR, applied by TCRdb to the 5' RACE reads, yields one record per CDR3 protein. The sample shows 1.5 million to 2 million distinct CDR3 sequences, 28% of them seen only once. The sample was blood. Source of these receptors: a young woman in good health.

In its sample, this clonotype was seen a few times. Being one base from a much bigger clone, this may be a read error. This chain connects TRBV3-1 to TRBJ2-1; D not resolved. This CDR3 has 12 amino acids. Germline V lookup: CDR1 LGHDT, CDR2 YNNKEL (reference sequence). V dropped 1 base and J dropped 8 bases, with 6 bases sitting between them. The CDR3 DNA is TGTGCCAGCAGCCAAGTAAGGGATGAGCAGTTCTTC. Its protein product is CASSQVRDEQFF.

This clonotype was seen repeatedly, ten times or more. This chain links TRBV9 with TRBJ2-1; TRBD2 matches at 7 bases. The CDR3 runs 15 residues. Germline CDR1 reads SGDLS; CDR2 reads YYNGEE. V shed 4 bases, J shed 3 bases, and the junction held 7 bases outside the gene matches. CDR3 residues: CASSPNGRYYNEQFF. CDR3 sequence (DNA): TGTGCCAGCAGCCCGAACGGGAGGTACTACAATGAGCAGTTCTTC. Complete variable domain (other parts from reference TRBV9 and TRBJ2-1): DSGVTQTPKHLITATGQRVTLRCSPRSGDLSVYWYQQSLDQGLQFLIQYYNGEERAKGNILERFSAQQFPDLHSELNLSSLELGDSALYFCASSPNGRYYNEQFFGPGTRLTVL.

This clonotype was picked up many times. The V and J genes are TRBV4-1 and TRBJ2-1; D remains ambiguous. V dropped 8 bases and J dropped 5 bases, with 13 bases sitting between them. The germline V gene has CDR1 MGHRA and CDR2 YSYEKL. The CDR3 is made up of 13 amino acids. DNA of the CDR3: TGCGCCAGCTCATATAGGCGGAACAATGAGCAGTTCTTC. This sequence encodes CASSYRRNNEQFF.

This chain links TRBV20-1 with TRBJ2-5; TRBD2 matches at 14 bases. CDR3 size: 20 residues. With V trimmed by 2 bases and J by 3 bases, 17 bases remained unmatched. Germline lookup yields CDR1 DFQATT and CDR2 SNEGSKA (reference sequence). The CDR3 here is CSARPNLLAGTSGSKETQYF. CDR3 bases: TGCAGTGCTAGACCGAACTTATTAGCCGGGACTAGCGGGAGTAAAGAGACCCAGTACTTC.

In this sample, this clonotype turned up a few times. V gene TRBV15 combines with J gene TRBJ2-1; a possible D gene is TRBD2 (5 bases). V was clipped by 0 bases and J by 0 bases, with 6 bases between them. The CDR3 runs 15 residues. Germline V gene sequence: CDR1 LNHNV, CDR2 YYDKDF (reference sequence). The chain's CDR3 is CATSRDRGSYNEQFF. The CDR3 nucleotides are TGTGCCACCAGCAGAGATCGGGGCTCCTACAATGAGCAGTTCTTC.

The chain is built from TRBV6-2 or TRBV6-3 and TRBJ1-1, with D perhaps TRBD1 (5 bases). This CDR3 has 13 residues. From germline, CDR1 is MNHEY and CDR2 SVGEGT. V was clipped by 3 bases and J by 6 bases, with 11 bases between them. In DNA, the CDR3 is TGTGCCAGCAGTTATCTTTCCAGGGCTGAAGCTTTCTTT. Encoded protein: CASSYLSRAEAFF.

This CDR3 reads CASSLHAGVSKAFF. CDR3 in DNA: TGTGCCAGCAGTCTTCACGCAGGGGTTTCTAAAGCTTTCTTT. This chain joins TRBV27 and TRBJ1-1, with a weak D call TRBD1 (6 bases). V was shortened by 5 bases and J by 9 bases, with 19 bases between the two germline ends. In germline, CDR1 is MNHEY, CDR2 SMNVEV (reference sequence). This CDR3 comprises 14 residues.

J is TRBJ2-7 and V is TRBV13; 9 nucleotides line up with TRBD1. The junction had 14 bases not matched to a gene; V was cut back by 5 bases and J by 0 bases. The germline V gene encodes CDR1 PRHDT and CDR2 FYEKMQ (reference sequence). The CDR3 contains 18 residues. The CDR3 nucleotides are TGTGCCAGCAGCCTAAGGACAGGGGAATGGGAGAGCTCCTACGAGCAGTACTTC. Translated, it gives CASSLRTGEWESSYEQYF.

There are a few counts of this clonotype. The chain couples TRBV30 to TRBJ2-1, with D unresolved. The V end lost 0 bases, the J end lost 6 bases, and 9 bases lay between the germline ends. In germline, CDR1 is GTSNPN, CDR2 SVGIG (reference sequence). The CDR3 covers 13 residues. The CDR3 is CAWSVSTANEQFF. In nucleotides, the CDR3 is TGTGCCTGGAGTGTTAGTACAGCCAATGAGCAGTTCTTC.

Only a few counts were recorded for this clonotype. This chain connects TRBV7-9 to TRBJ2-1; 10 bases are a match to TRBD2. The germline gives CDR1 SEHNR, CDR2 FQNEAQ (reference sequence). J gave up 6 bases and V 0 bases, and 11 bases lay outside the gene matches. The CDR3 length is 18 residues. CDR3 sequence: CASSLAGLAGDGPNEQFF. CDR3 DNA sequence: TGTGCCAGCAGCTTAGCAGGTCTAGCGGGAGATGGGCCCAATGAGCAGTTCTTC.

There are many counts of this clonotype. The rearrangement uses TRBV7-2 and TRBJ2-1; 7 nucleotides match TRBD1. The CDR3 has 14 amino acids. The ends lost 1 base at V and 8 bases at J; junction bases unmatched: 5. CDR1 SGHTA and CDR2 FQGNSA come from the germline V gene. CDR3 nucleotides: TGTGCCAGCAGCTTAGACAGGGGCTCTGATGAGCAGTTCTTC. It codes for CASSLDRGSDEQFF.

For this clonotype: A much larger clone sits a single nucleotide away, making a read error possible. V and J are TRBV20-1 and TRBJ2-5; no clear D. V was pared by 0 bases and J by 13 bases, with 21 bases between. The germline V gene has CDR1 DFQATT and CDR2 SNEGSKA (reference sequence). This CDR3 has 14 residues. The CDR3 sequence is CSARDTGLEGLRYF. The CDR3 DNA is TGCAGTGCTAGAGATACGGGCCTAGAAGGGCTCCGGTACTTC.

In its sample, this clonotype was seen a few times. V usage is TRBV24-1 and J usage is TRBJ1-5; 10 bases align to TRBD1. The V gene end was trimmed by 2 bases and the J gene end by 9 bases; junction bases not matched to a gene: 6. The CDR3 runs to 15 residues. Germline CDR1 is KGHDR and CDR2 is SFDVKD. CDR3 sequence: CATSDSDRGMGPQHF. CDR3 coding DNA: TGTGCCACCAGTGATTCGGACAGGGGGATGGGGCCCCAGCATTTT.

The CDR3 loop reads CASSGRGTSGTYNEQFF. DNA of the CDR3: TGTGCCAGCAGCGGACGCGGGACTAGCGGGACCTACAATGAGCAGTTCTTC. V usage is TRBV7-2 and J usage is TRBJ2-1; 13 nucleotides line up with TRBD2. Trimming removed 5 bases from V and 2 bases from J; junction bases left unmatched: 6. CDR3 size: 17 residues. Germline V lookup: CDR1 SGHTA, CDR2 FQGNSA.

This clonotype was recorded only once. Only one base separates this from a far larger clonotype, so it likely reflects a read error. V gene TRBV5-1 combines with J gene TRBJ2-1, with D unclear. The CDR3 has 13 amino acids. CDR1 is SGHRS and CDR2 is YFSETQ in the germline V gene. CDR3 sequence (DNA): TGCGCCAACAGCTTGGCCGGTAACAATGAGCAGTTCTTC. It encodes CANSLAGNNEQFF. Full variable domain (missing parts from reference TRBV5-1 and TRBJ2-1): KAGVTQTPRYLIKTRGQQVTLSCSPISGHRSVSWYQQTPGQGLQFLFEYFSETQRNKGNFPGRFSGRQFSNSRSEMNVSTLELGDSALYLCANSLAGNNEQFFGPGTRLTVL.

This clonotype has just a few counts. This rearrangement joins TRBV7-9 to TRBJ2-5; D is perhaps TRBD2 (6 bases). The ends were cut back, 1 base at V and 2 bases at J, with 14 bases in the middle. The CDR3 is 16 amino acids. Germline CDR1 and CDR2: SEHNR and FQNEAQ (reference sequence). The chain's CDR3 is CASSLGARGAQETQYF. CDR3 nucleotides: TGTGCCAGCAGCTTAGGAGCGCGGGGAGCGCAAGAGACCCAGTACTTC.

This clonotype came up a few times. CDR3 sequence: CASSLERQGFGYTF. The CDR3 DNA is TGTGCCAGCAGCTTAGAAAGACAGGGCTTTGGCTACACCTTC. V and J are TRBV7-9 and TRBJ1-2, with 7 positions matching TRBD1. The germline V gene has CDR1 SEHNR and CDR2 FQNEAQ (reference sequence). This CDR3 contains 14 residues. Unmatched junction bases numbered 6, after V lost 1 base and J lost 7 bases. Together with reference TRBV7-9 and TRBJ1-2, the CDR3 gives the full variable domain: DTGVSQNPRHKITKRGQNVTFRCDPISEHNRLYWYRQTLGQGPEFLTYFQNEAQLEKSRLLSDRFSAERPKGSFSTLEIQRTEQGDSAMYLCASSLERQGFGYTFGSGTRLTVV.

This clonotype came up a few times. The chain links TRBV11-2 to TRBJ2-3; 7 positions match TRBD2. The CDR3 contains 15 residues. Losses at the gene ends were 3 bases for V and 2 bases for J; bases not matched to a gene: 5. Germline CDR1 is SGHAT and CDR2 is FQNNGV. The CDR3 sequence: CASSLGLSPTDTQYF. The CDR3 region has the DNA TGTGCCAGCAGCTTGGGACTATCACCCACAGATACGCAGTATTTT.

This clonotype has a handful of counts. The chain uses TRBV3-1 and TRBJ1-2; 7 nucleotides match TRBD1. Germline CDR1 and CDR2: LGHDT and YNNKEL (reference sequence). The length of the CDR3 is 15 residues. V was pared by 0 bases and J by 5 bases, with 6 bases of the junction left unmatched. CDR3 residues: CASSQEEGAGYGYTF. The DNA of the CDR3 is TGTGCCAGCAGCCAAGAAGAGGGGGCCGGGTATGGCTACACCTTC.